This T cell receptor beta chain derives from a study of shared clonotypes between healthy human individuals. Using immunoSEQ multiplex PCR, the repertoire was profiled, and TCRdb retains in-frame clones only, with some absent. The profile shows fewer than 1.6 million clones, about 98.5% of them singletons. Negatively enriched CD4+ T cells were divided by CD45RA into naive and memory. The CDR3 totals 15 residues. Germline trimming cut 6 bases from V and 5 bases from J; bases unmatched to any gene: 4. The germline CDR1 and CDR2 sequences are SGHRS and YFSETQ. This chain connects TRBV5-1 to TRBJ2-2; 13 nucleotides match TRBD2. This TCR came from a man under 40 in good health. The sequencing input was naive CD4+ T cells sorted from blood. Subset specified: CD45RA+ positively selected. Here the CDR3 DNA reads TGCGCCAGCAAACCGGGACTAGCGGGGACCGGGGAGCTGTTTTTT. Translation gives CASKPGLAGTGELFF.